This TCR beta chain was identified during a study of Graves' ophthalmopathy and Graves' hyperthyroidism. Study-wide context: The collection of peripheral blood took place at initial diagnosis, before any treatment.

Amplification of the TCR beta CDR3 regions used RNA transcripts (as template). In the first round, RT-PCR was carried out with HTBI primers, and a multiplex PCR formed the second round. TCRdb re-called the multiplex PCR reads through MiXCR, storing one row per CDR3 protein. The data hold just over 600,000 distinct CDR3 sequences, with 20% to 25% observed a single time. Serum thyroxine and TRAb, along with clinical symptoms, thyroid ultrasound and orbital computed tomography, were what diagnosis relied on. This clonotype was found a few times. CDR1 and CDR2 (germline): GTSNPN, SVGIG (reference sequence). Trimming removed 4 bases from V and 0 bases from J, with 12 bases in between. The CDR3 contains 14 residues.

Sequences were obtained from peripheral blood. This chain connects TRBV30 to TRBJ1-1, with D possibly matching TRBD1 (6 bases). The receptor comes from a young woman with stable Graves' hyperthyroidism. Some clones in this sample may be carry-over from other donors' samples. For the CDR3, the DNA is TGTGCCTGGACAGGGAGGGGGGTGAACACTGAAGCTTTCTTT. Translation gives CAWTGRGVNTEAFF.